These 25 T cell receptor beta chains came from one sample sequenced in a study of blood T cell repertoires in COVID-19. Method: immunoSEQ multiplex PCR; TCRdb's copy keeps in-frame clones and lacks some. The profile covers some 44,000 clones, with 92% appearing a single time and 12% taken by the ten largest. The sequenced material came from peripheral blood. These receptors originate from a human donor in a cohort sampled during active COVID-19.

This clone turned up a few times. V gene TRBV7-9 combines with J gene TRBJ1-5, with D perhaps TRBD1 (6 bases). Germline CDR1 and CDR2: SEHNR and FQNEAQ (reference sequence). CDR3 length equals 14 residues. Trimming stripped 6 bases from V and 5 bases from J, with 14 bases between. CDR3 residues: CASSPDRGDQPQHF. In DNA, the CDR3 is TGTGCCAGCAGTCCGGACAGAGGAGATCAGCCCCAGCATTTT.

The J gene is TRBJ2-7, the V gene TRBV4-3; no definite D call. V lost 1 base and J lost 2, with 6 bases in between. Germline CDR1 reads LGHNA; CDR2 reads YSLEER. There are 13 residues in the CDR3. CDR3 protein: CASSQGPTYEQYF. The CDR3 DNA reads TGCGCCAGCAGCCAAGGGCCAACCTACGAGCAGTACTTC.

This rearrangement joins TRBV19 to TRBJ1-5; 7 nucleotides agree with TRBD1. The CDR3 loop spans 15 amino acids. The germline V gene encodes CDR1 LNHDA and CDR2 SQIVND (reference sequence). Losses at the gene ends were 2 bases for V and 5 bases for J; bases not matched to a gene: 6. CDR3 sequence (DNA): TGTGCCAGTAGTATAAGTAACAGGGGAGATCAGCCCCAGCATTTT. Its translation: CASSISNRGDQPQHF.

This clone was seen a handful of times. V gene TRBV30 combines with J gene TRBJ1-5; D is unclear. Germline CDR1 GTSNPN, CDR2 SVGIG (reference sequence). The CDR3 extends over 15 amino acids. Deletions cut 3 bases from V and 0 bases from J, with 12 bases between. CDR3 sequence: CAWRAQAVSNQPQHF. The CDR3 nucleotides read TGTGCCTGGAGGGCCCAGGCAGTTAGCAATCAGCCCCAGCATTTT.

The chain uses TRBV7-8 and TRBJ2-3, with 11 bases matching TRBD2. This CDR3 has 14 amino acids. CDR1 is SGHVS, CDR2 FQNEAQ, per germline. V gave up 9 bases and J gave up 6 bases; unmatched junction bases: 8. The CDR3 protein is CARWVAGGQDTQYF. The CDR3 DNA reads as TGTGCCAGGTGGGTAGCGGGGGGGCAGGATACGCAGTATTTT.

The rearrangement links TRBV2 to TRBJ1-3; possibly TRBD1 for D (6 bases). Trimming cost V 4 bases and J 0 bases, with 13 bases left between them. CDR3 length: 16 amino acids. Looked up from germline, CDR1 is SNHLY and CDR2 is FYNNEI. The CDR3 bases are TGTGCCAGCAGTGCCCAGGGGCCGAACTCTGGAAACACCATATATTTT. It specifies CASSAQGPNSGNTIYF.

As to this clone: The junction and the germline gene differ at one end; a read error may be behind it. This chain joins TRBV15 and TRBJ1-1; D is perhaps TRBD1 (6 bases). The germline V gene has CDR1 LNHNV and CDR2 YYDKDF (reference sequence). This CDR3 region has 14 residues. As DNA, the CDR3 is TGCGCCACCAGCAGAGGCGAGGGGGGGGCTGGGGCTTTCTTT. Protein sequence: CATSRGEGGAGAFF.

With regard to this clone: The junction departs from the called germline gene at one end, perhaps through a read error. DNA of the CDR3: TGCGCCAGCACCAGTAGTAGGGGGGGGGACTTC. It codes for CASTSSRGGDF. V gene TRBV10-1 combines with J gene TRBJ2-7; perhaps TRBD2 as D (7 bases). The CDR3 contains 11 residues. CDR1 is WNHNN and CDR2 is SYGVQD in the germline V gene (reference sequence).

This rearrangement joins TRBV20-1 to TRBJ1-2; D is undetermined. This CDR3 is 11 amino acids long. Germline values: CDR1 DFQATT, CDR2 SNEGSKA (reference sequence). The V and J ends lost 5 bases and 6 bases respectively, with 10 bases between them. In nucleotides, the CDR3 is TGCAGTGCTGGGGAGGTGGATGGCTACACCTTC. Translation gives CSAGEVDGYTF.

The rearrangement links TRBV11-2 to TRBJ2-7; possible D gene TRBD1, 5 bases. The CDR3 is 15 amino acids. The V gene's germline CDR1 is SGHAT and CDR2 FQNNGV. V was cut by 3 bases and J by 0 bases, with 12 bases left in between. The CDR3 region has the DNA TGTGCCAGCAGCTTGGGCCAGGACACCTCCTACGAGCAGTACTTC. Translation: CASSLGQDTSYEQYF. The full variable domain, in which reference TRBV11-2 and TRBJ2-7 provide the parts outside the CDR3, is EAGVAQSPRYKIIEKRQSVAFWCNPISGHATLYWYQQILGQGPKLLIQFQNNGVVDDSQLPKDRFSAERLKGVDSTLKIQPAKLEDSAVYLCASSLGQDTSYEQYFGPGTRLTVT.

The chain is built from TRBV12-5 and TRBJ1-1; tentative D call: TRBD1 (6 bases). The CDR3 is 20 amino acids. Germline CDR1 reads LGHNT; CDR2 reads FRNRAP. V lost 3 bases to trimming and J lost 1 base, with 27 bases between them. CDR3 DNA sequence: TGTGCTAGTGGTTTAGGTAGGGTCGGACTCACCAGGGGTTCGAACACTGAAGCTTTCTTT. Encoded protein: CASGLGRVGLTRGSNTEAFF.

This clone appeared once. V gene TRBV5-6 combines with J gene TRBJ1-2; D is perhaps TRBD1 (6 bases). Germline V gives CDR1 SGHDT, CDR2 YYEEEE. The length of the CDR3 is 12 residues. V shed 5 bases and J shed 8 bases, with 13 bases lying between them. The DNA of the CDR3 is TGTGCCAGCAGTCCTACAGGGTTCGGCTACACCTTC. It is translated as CASSPTGFGYTF.

This rearrangement joins TRBV7-2 to TRBJ2-7, with 9 bases aligning to TRBD2. Germline-derived CDR1 and CDR2 are SGHTA and FQGNSA. This CDR3 contains 14 residues. The V segment lost 2 bases and the J segment 5 bases; nucleotides outside the gene matches: 4. CDR3 region: CASSLTGTSHEQYF. CDR3 sequence (DNA): TGTGCCAGCAGCTTAACCGGGACTAGCCACGAGCAGTACTTC.

This sequence joins TRBV5-5 and TRBJ1-2; perhaps TRBD1 as D (5 bases). Germline V gene sequence: CDR1 SGHKS, CDR2 YYEKEE (reference sequence). This CDR3 contains 14 residues. Trimming stripped 1 base from V and 3 bases from J, with 10 bases between. The CDR3 DNA sequence: TGTGCCAGCAGCTTGCTTGCCAGGGACTATGGCTACACCTTC. It specifies CASSLLARDYGYTF. The full variable domain, rest sourced from reference TRBV5-5 and TRBJ1-2, is DAGVTQSPTHLIKTRGQQVTLRCSPISGHKSVSWYQQVLGQGPQFIFQYYEKEERGRGNFPDRFSARQFPNYSSELNVNALLLGDSALYLCASSLLARDYGYTFGSGTRLTVV.

This chain links TRBV11-1 with TRBJ2-1, with D tentatively TRBD1 (5 bases). Germline V gives CDR1 SGHAT, CDR2 FQDESV (reference sequence). This CDR3 is built from 15 residues. Deletions cut 5 bases from V and 4 bases from J, with 15 bases between. This CDR3 is CASSPGHSGYNEQFF. CDR3 nucleotides: TGTGCCAGCAGCCCAGGCCACTCAGGGTACAATGAGCAGTTCTTC.

The gene calls are TRBV24-1 and TRBJ2-1; TRBD1 matches at 10 bases. The CDR3 totals 16 residues. The J segment lost 8 bases and the V segment lost 4 bases, leaving 10 bases of the junction unmatched. The germline V gene has CDR1 KGHDR and CDR2 SFDVKD. The CDR3 reads CATSDSGQGFYHEQFF. The CDR3 DNA reads TGTGCCACCAGTGACTCGGGACAGGGGTTTTATCATGAGCAGTTCTTC.

J is TRBJ1-5 and V is TRBV27; a weak D match, TRBD1 (5 bases). Trimming stripped 7 bases from V and 2 bases from J, with 12 bases between. Germline V gene sequence: CDR1 MNHEY, CDR2 SMNVEV (reference sequence). The length of the CDR3 is 14 residues. CDR3 nucleotide sequence: TGTGCCAGCACAACGGCCAGGGGCAATCAGCCCCAGCATTTT. Its protein is CASTTARGNQPQHF.

The chain is built from TRBV11-1 and TRBJ2-2; D is perhaps TRBD2 (5 bases). The germline V gene encodes CDR1 SGHAT and CDR2 FQDESV (reference sequence). The CDR3 consists of 13 residues. Trimming removed 2 bases from V and 5 bases from J, with 6 bases in between. CDR3 sequence reads: CASSLRGTGELFF. CDR3 nucleotide sequence: TGTGCCAGCAGCTTACGGGGAACCGGGGAGCTGTTTTTT.

This clone is a singleton in its sample. V gene TRBV6-5 combines with J gene TRBJ2-7; TRBD2 matches 12 bases. The V gene's germline CDR1 is MNHEY and CDR2 SVGAGI. CDR3 length: 15 residues. J was trimmed by 3 bases and V by 4 bases; bases with no gene match: 4. The CDR3 sequence is CASSSRLAGVYEQYF. CDR3 DNA: TGTGCCAGCAGTTCCCGACTAGCGGGGGTCTACGAGCAGTACTTC.

This clone was picked up a small number of times. The chain employs TRBV27 and TRBJ1-6; 9 positions match TRBD1. The J segment lost 9 bases and the V segment lost 5 bases, leaving 5 bases of the junction unmatched. CDR3 length: 14 amino acids. Germline lookup yields CDR1 MNHEY and CDR2 SMNVEV (reference sequence). In DNA form, the CDR3 reads TGTGCCAGCAGTCCCGGGACAGGGACTTCACCCCTCCACTTT. It encodes CASSPGTGTSPLHF.

This clone was counted a single time. The CDR3 spells CASRPRIQGYNEQFF. CDR3 nucleotides: TGTGCCAGCAGGCCCAGGATTCAGGGCTACAATGAGCAGTTCTTC. The chain carries TRBV6-6 and TRBJ2-1, with D possibly matching TRBD1 (5 bases). The CDR3 sequence is 15 residues long. Germline values: CDR1 MNHNY, CDR2 SVGAGI (reference sequence). Between the trimmed V and J ends, which lost 6 bases and 3 bases, there was a span of 15 bases.

DNA of the CDR3: TGTGCCAGCTCACCAAGACAGACTAATTCACCCCTCCACTTT. Translated, it gives CASSPRQTNSPLHF. The V and J genes are TRBV18 and TRBJ1-6, with a tentative D call TRBD1 (5 bases). The CDR3 length is 14 residues. Trimming left V 2 bases short and J 6 bases short, with 8 bases between. The V gene's germline CDR1 is KGHSH and CDR2 LQKENI.

This rearrangement joins TRBV6-2 or TRBV6-3 to TRBJ2-1, with D perhaps TRBD1 (6 bases). Per the germline V gene, CDR1 is MNHEY and CDR2 is SVGEGT. With 0 bases removed from V and 9 bases from J, the gap between germline ends came to 24 bases. The CDR3 totals 18 residues. The CDR3: CASSYSSMDSRRGSEQFF. CDR3 DNA: TGTGCCAGCAGTTACTCATCGATGGACAGCAGGCGAGGTAGTGAGCAGTTCTTC.

The genes are TRBV7-8 and TRBJ2-1; 9 positions agree with TRBD1. The CDR3 loop spans 15 amino acids. The V gene's germline CDR1 is SGHVS and CDR2 FQNEAQ. The V segment lost 1 base and the J segment 9 bases; nucleotides outside the gene matches: 7. The DNA of the CDR3 is TGTGCCAGCAGCTTAGTCGGACAGGGGCGTAGTGAGCAGTTCTTC. Its protein product is CASSLVGQGRSEQFF.

The V gene is TRBV9, the J gene TRBJ2-3, with 12 bases lining up with TRBD1. Unmatched junction bases numbered 9, after V lost 4 bases and J lost 3 bases. Germline V gene lookup returns CDR1 SGDLS and CDR2 YYNGEE. The CDR3 is made up of 17 amino acids. In DNA, the CDR3 is TGTGCCAGCAGCACCCGGGACAGGGGGCAGGGGACAGATACGCAGTATTTT. Protein sequence: CASSTRDRGQGTDTQYF. Full variable domain (rest looked up from reference TRBV9 and TRBJ2-3): DSGVTQTPKHLITATGQRVTLRCSPRSGDLSVYWYQQSLDQGLQFLIQYYNGEERAKGNILERFSAQQFPDLHSELNLSSLELGDSALYFCASSTRDRGQGTDTQYFGPGTRLTVL.